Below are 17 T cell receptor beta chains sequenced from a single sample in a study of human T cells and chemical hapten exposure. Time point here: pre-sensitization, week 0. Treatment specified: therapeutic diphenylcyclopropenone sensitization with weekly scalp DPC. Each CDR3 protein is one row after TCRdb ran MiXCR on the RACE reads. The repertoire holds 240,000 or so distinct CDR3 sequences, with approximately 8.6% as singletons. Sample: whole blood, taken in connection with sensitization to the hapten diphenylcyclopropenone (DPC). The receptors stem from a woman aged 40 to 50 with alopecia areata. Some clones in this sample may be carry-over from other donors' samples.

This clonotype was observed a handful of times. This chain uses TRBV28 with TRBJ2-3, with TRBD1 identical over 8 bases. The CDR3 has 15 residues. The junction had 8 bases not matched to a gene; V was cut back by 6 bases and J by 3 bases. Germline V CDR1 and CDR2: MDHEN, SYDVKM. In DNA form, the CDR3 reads TGTGCCAGCAGACCCGGACAGGGAAGAACAGATACGCAGTATTTT. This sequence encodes CASRPGQGRTDTQYF.

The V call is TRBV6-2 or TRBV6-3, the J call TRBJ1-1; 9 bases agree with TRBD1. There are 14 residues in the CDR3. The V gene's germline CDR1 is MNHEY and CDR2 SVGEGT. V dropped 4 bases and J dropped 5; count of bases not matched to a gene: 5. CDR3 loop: CASSSWTGDTEAFF. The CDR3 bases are TGTGCCAGCAGTTCCTGGACAGGGGATACTGAAGCTTTCTTT.

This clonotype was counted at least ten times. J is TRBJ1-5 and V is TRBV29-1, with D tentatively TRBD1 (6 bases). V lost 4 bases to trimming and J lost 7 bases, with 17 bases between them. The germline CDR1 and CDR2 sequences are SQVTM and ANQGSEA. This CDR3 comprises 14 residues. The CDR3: CSVGGQGNGQPQHF. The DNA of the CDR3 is TGCAGCGTTGGCGGCCAGGGGAACGGGCAGCCCCAGCATTTT.

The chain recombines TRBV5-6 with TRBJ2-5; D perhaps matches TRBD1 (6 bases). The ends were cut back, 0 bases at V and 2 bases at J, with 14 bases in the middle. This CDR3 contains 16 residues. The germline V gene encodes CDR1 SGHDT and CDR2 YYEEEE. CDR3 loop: CASSLVTGRRQETQYF. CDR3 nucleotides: TGTGCCAGCAGCTTGGTTACAGGGCGCCGACAAGAGACCCAGTACTTC.

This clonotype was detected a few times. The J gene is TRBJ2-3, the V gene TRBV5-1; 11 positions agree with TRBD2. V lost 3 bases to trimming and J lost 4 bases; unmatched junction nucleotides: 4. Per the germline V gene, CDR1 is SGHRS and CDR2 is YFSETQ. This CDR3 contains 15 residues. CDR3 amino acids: CASSYSGRASDTQYF. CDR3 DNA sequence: TGCGCCAGCAGCTATAGCGGGAGGGCCTCAGATACGCAGTATTTT.

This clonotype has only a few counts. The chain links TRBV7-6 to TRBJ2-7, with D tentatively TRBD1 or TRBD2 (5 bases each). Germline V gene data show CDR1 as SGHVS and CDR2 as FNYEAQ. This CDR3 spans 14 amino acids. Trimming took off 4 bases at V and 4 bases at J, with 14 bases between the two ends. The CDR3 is CASSSKRKGYEQYF. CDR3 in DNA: TGTGCCAGCAGCTCCAAGCGGAAGGGGTACGAGCAGTACTTC.

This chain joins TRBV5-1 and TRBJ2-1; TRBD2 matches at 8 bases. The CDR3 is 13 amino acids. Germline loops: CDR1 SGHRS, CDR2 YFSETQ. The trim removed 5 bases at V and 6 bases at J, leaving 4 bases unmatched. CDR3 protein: CASRTSEPNEQFF. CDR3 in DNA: TGCGCCAGCAGGACTAGCGAACCCAATGAGCAGTTCTTC.

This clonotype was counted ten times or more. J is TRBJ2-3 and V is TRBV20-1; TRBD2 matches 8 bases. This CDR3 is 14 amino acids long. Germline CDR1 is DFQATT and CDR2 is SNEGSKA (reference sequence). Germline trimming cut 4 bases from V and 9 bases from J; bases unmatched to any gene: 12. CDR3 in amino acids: CSATRSGRDITQYF. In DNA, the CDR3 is TGCAGTGCTACTCGGAGCGGGAGAGATATAACGCAGTATTTT.

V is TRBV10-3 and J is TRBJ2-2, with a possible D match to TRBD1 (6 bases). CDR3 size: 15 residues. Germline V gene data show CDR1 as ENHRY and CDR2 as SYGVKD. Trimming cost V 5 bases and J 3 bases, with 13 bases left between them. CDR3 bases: TGTGCCATCAGTCCGACAGGCCTTGACACCGGGGAGCTGTTTTTT. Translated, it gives CAISPTGLDTGELFF.

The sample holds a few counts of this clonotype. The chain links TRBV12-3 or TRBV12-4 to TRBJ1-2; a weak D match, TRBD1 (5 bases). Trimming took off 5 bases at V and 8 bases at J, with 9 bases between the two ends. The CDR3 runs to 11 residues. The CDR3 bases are TGTGCCAGCAGTCGAGGGGCCGGCTACACCTTC. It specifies CASSRGAGYTF.

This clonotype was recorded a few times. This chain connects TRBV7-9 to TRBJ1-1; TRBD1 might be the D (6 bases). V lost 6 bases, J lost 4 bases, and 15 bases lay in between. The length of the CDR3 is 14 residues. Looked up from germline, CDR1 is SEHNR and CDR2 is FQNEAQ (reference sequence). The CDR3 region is CASRGTQGATEAFF. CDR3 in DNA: TGTGCCAGCAGGGGTACACAGGGTGCCACTGAAGCTTTCTTT.

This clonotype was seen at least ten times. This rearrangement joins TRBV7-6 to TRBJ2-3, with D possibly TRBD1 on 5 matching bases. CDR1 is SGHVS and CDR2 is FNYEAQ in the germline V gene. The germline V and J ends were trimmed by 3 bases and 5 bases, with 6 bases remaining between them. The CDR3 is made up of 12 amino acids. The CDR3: CASSFTGDTQYF. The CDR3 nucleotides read TGTGCCAGCAGCTTCACAGGAGATACGCAGTATTTT.

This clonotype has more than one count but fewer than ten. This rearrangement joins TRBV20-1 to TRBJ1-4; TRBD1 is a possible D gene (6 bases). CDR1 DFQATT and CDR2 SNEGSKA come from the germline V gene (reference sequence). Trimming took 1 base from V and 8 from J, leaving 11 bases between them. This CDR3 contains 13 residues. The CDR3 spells CSARGDTGEKLFF. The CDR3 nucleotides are TGCAGTGCTAGAGGGGACACAGGGGAAAAACTGTTTTTT.

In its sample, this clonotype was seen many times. The CDR3 DNA reads as TGTGCCAGCAGTTACTCAGGGGGGCGAAGCTACTCCTATGGCTACACCTTC. Its translation is CASSYSGGRSYSYGYTF. The chain uses TRBV6-5 and TRBJ1-2, with a tentative D call TRBD1 (6 bases). The germline gives CDR1 MNHEY, CDR2 SVGAGI. The CDR3 runs to 17 residues. Trimming left V 0 bases short and J 4 bases short, with 18 bases between.

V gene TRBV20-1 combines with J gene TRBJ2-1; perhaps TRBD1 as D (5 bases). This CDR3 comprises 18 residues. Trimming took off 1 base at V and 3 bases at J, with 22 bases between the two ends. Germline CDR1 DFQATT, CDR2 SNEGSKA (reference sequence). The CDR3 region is CSARAQTYPAGYYNEQFF. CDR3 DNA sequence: TGCAGTGCTAGAGCACAAACATACCCGGCAGGGTACTACAATGAGCAGTTCTTC.

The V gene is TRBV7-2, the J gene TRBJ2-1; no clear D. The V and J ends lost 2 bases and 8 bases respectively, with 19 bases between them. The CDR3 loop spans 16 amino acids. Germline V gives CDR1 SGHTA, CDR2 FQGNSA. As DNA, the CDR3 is TGTGCCAGCAGCTTAAGGCGCTGGGTTCCCACGGATGAGCAGTTCTTC. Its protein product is CASSLRRWVPTDEQFF.

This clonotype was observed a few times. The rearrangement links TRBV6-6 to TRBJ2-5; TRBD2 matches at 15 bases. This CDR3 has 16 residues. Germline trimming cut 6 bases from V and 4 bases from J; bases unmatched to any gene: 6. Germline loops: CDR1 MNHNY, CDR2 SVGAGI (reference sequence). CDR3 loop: CASRPPGLAGGETQYF. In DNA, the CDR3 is TGTGCCAGCAGGCCCCCGGGACTAGCGGGAGGAGAGACCCAGTACTTC.